The clone carrying this T cell receptor beta chain was counted between two and nine times. The data were obtained in a study of patients and donors after allogeneic stem cell transplantation. TCRdb reanalysed the RT-PCR reads using MiXCR and keeps one entry per CDR3 protein. Of about 4,200 distinct CDR3 sequences detected, about a sixth appear once; the ten largest clones hold 65% to 80%. The CDR3 has 15 residues. Trimming removed 0 bases from V and 5 bases from J, with 15 bases in between. Germline CDR1 SGHRS, CDR2 YFSETQ. Input material: blood, either unsorted or a sorted T cell fraction (not recorded which). The rearrangement uses TRBV5-1 and TRBJ2-7; D call uncertain. The source is a human donor who was either an allogeneic HSCT recipient or a stem cell or donor lymphocyte infusion donor (not recorded which). It is not recorded whose cells these are; they may come from a transplant donor. The CDR3 coding sequence is TGCGCCAGCAGCTTGGGTAGGAACGCCGCCGACGAGCAGTACTTC. Amino acids: CASSLGRNAADEQYF. Drawing the rest from reference TRBV5-1 and TRBJ2-7, the complete variable domain is KAGVTQTPRYLIKTRGQQVTLSCSPISGHRSVSWYQQTPGQGLQFLFEYFSETQRNKGNFPGRFSGRQFSNSRSEMNVSTLELGDSALYLCASSLGRNAADEQYFGPGTRLTVT.